This T cell receptor beta chain was sequenced during a study of T cells in Graves' hyperthyroidism and ophthalmopathy. V was pared by 5 bases and J by 11 bases, with 12 bases between. CDR3 size: 11 residues. Looked up from germline, CDR1 is MDHEN and CDR2 is SYDVKM. RNA transcripts served as the template for amplifying TCR beta CDR3 regions. Initially, a first-round RT-PCR of the TCR CDR3 employed the HTBI primer set. TCRdb used MiXCR to reprocess the multiplex PCR reads, holding one entry per CDR3 protein. The sample lists some 560,000 distinct CDR3 sequences, around 16% occurring once. This clonotype was counted many times.

The V call is TRBV28, the J call TRBJ1-1, with D tentatively TRBD1 (5 bases). Sequences were obtained from blood. The origin of this receptor is a woman aged 25-40 years with Graves' hyperthyroidism. CDR3: CASSRQSDAFF. The CDR3, as DNA: TGTGCCAGCAGTCGACAGTCGGATGCTTTCTTT.